This T cell receptor beta chain was found in a study of OX40 agonist ivuxolimab in advanced cancers. Across the whole study: Given to patients was ivuxolimab, an agonistic anti-OX40 (CD134) antibody. A male proportion of about 80% was recorded, with mean age 60 years and range 23 to 79.

No patient had autoimmune disease or received systemic immunosuppression. For this clone: Its antigen is currently unknown.

Assay: immunoSEQ multiplex PCR; the TCRdb copy retains only in-frame clones and omits some. Of tens of thousands of clones in the sample, about 90% were seen once. Trimming pared 0 bases from V and 4 bases from J, leaving 11 bases between. The CDR3 sequence is 14 residues long. Germline lookup yields CDR1 SGDLS and CDR2 YYNGEE. General observations from the study: Certain nonresponding patients likewise had low normalized T-cell clonal expansion.

This TCR derives from an adult with an advanced solid tumor such as melanoma, head and neck, liver or kidney cancer. The sample here was CD4+ or CD8+ T cells sorted from blood, taken in a trial of the OX40 agonist ivuxolimab. V is TRBV9 and J is TRBJ2-7; D may be TRBD2 (6 bases). DNA for the CDR3: TGTGCCAGCAGCGTAGCCGGGCGGGATTACGAGCAGTACTTC. Protein sequence: CASSVAGRDYEQYF.